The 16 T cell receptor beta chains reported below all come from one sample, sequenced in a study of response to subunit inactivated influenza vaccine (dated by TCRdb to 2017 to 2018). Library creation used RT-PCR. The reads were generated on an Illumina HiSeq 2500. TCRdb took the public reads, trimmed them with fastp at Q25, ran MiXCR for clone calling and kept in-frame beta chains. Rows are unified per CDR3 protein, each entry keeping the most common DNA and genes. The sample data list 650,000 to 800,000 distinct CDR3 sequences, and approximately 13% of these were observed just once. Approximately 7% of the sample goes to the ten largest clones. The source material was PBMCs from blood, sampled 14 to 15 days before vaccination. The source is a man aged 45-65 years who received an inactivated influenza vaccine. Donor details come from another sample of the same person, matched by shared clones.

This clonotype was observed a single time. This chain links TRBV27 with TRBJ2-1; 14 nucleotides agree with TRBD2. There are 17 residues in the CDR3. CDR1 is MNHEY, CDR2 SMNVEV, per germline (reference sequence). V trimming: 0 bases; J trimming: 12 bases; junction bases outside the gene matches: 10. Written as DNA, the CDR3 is TGTGCCAGCAGTTTATCCCTGACTAGCGGGAGGGCCGCTGTGCAGTTCTTC. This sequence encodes CASSLSLTSGRAAVQFF.

CDR3: CASSNPSYGYTF. CDR3 sequence (DNA): TGTGCCAGCAGCAATCCATCCTATGGCTACACCTTC. The chain has TRBV25-1 and TRBJ1-2; no definite D call. The CDR3 totals 12 residues. Trimming took off 6 bases at V and 4 bases at J, with 9 bases between the two ends. CDR1 and CDR2 from the germline V gene are MGHDK and SYGVNS.

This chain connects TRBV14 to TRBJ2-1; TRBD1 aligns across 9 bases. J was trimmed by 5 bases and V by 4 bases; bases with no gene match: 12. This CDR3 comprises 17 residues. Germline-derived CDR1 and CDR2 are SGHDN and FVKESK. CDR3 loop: CASSRYRDRVSNNEQFF. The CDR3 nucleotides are TGTGCCAGCAGCCGATACCGGGACAGGGTCTCAAACAATGAGCAGTTCTTC. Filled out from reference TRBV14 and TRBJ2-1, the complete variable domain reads EAGVTQFPSHSVIEKGQTVTLRCDPISGHDNLYWYRRVMGKEIKFLLHFVKESKQDESGMPNNRFLAERTGGTYSTLKVQPAELEDSGVYFCASSRYRDRVSNNEQFFGPGTRLTVL.

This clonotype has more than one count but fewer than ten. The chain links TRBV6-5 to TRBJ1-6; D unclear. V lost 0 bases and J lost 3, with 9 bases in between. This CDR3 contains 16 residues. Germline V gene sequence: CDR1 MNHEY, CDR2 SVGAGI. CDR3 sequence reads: CASSYSEVYYNSPLHF. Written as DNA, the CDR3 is TGTGCCAGCAGTTACTCGGAGGTGTACTATAATTCACCCCTCCACTTT.

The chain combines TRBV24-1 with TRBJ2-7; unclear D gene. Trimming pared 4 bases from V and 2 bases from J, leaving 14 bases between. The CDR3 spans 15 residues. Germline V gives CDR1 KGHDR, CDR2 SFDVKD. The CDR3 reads CATSDSQDFPYEQYF. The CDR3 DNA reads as TGTGCCACCAGTGACTCCCAGGATTTTCCCTACGAGCAGTACTTC.

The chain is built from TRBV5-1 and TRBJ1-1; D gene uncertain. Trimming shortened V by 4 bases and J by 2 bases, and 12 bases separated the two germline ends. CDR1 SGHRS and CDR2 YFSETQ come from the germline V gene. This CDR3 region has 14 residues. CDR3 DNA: TGCGCCAGCAGCATACTGACGGATAACACTGAAGCTTTCTTT. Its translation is CASSILTDNTEAFF.

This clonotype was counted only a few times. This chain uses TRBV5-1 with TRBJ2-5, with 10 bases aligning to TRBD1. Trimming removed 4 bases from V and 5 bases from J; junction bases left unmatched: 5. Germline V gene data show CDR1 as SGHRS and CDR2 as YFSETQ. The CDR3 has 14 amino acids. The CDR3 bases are TGCGCCAGCAGCACGACAGGGGGCTGGGAGACCCAGTACTTC. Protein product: CASSTTGGWETQYF.

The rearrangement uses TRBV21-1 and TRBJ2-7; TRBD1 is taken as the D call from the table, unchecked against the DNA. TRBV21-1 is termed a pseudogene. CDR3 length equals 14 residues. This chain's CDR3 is CASGGQGAIYEQYF. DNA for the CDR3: TGTGCCAGCGGGGGGCAGGGGGCAATCTACGAGCAGTACTTC.

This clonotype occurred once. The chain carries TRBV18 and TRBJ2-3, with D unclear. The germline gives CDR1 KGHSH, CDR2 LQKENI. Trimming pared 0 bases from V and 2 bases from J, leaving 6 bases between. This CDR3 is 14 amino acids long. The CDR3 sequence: CASSPPANTDTQYF. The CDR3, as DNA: TGTGCCAGCTCACCACCGGCGAACACAGATACGCAGTATTTT. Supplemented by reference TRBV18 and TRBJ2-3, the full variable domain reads NAGVMQNPRHLVRRRGQEARLRCSPMKGHSHVYWYRQLPEEGLKFMVYLQKENIIDESGMPKERFSAEFPKEGPSILRIQQVVRGDSAAYFCASSPPANTDTQYFGPGTRLTVL.

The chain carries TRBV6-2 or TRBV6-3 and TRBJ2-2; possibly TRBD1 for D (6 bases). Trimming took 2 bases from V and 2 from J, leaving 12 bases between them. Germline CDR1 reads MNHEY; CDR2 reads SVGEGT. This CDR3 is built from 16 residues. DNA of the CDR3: TGTGCCAGCAGTTACCTTGGGACACCAAACACCGGGGAGCTGTTTTTT. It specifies CASSYLGTPNTGELFF.

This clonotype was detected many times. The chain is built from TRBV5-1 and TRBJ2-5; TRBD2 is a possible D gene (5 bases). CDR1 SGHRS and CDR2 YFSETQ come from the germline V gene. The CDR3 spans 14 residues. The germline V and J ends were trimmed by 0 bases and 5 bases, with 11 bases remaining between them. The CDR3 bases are TGCGCCAGCAGCTTGGGTACAGAGGGTGAGACCCAGTACTTC. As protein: CASSLGTEGETQYF. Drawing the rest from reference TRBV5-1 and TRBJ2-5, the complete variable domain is KAGVTQTPRYLIKTRGQQVTLSCSPISGHRSVSWYQQTPGQGLQFLFEYFSETQRNKGNFPGRFSGRQFSNSRSEMNVSTLELGDSALYLCASSLGTEGETQYFGPGTRLLVL.

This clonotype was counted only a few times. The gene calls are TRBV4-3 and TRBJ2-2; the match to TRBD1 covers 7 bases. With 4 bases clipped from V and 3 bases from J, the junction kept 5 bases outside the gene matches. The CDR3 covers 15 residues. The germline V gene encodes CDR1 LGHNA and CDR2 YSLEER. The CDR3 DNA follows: TGCGCCAGCAGCCTGAACAGGGGTTACACCGGGGAGCTGTTTTTT. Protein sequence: CASSLNRGYTGELFF.

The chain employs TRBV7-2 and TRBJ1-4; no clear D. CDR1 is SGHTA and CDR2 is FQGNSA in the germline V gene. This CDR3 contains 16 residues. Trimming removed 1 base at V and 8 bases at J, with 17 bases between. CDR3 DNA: TGTGCCAGCAGCTTAGATCACCCCTCTTTGGACGAAAAACTGTTTTTT. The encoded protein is CASSLDHPSLDEKLFF.

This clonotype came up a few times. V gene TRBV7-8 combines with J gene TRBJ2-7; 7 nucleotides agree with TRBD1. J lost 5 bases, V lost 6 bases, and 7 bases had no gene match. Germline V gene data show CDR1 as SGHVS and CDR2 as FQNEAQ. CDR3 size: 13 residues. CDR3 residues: CASRKQGRNEQYF. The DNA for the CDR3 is TGTGCCAGCAGGAAACAGGGGCGGAACGAGCAGTACTTC. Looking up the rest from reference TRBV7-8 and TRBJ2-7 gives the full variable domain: GAGVSQSPRYKVAKRGQDVALRCDPISGHVSLFWYQQALGQGPEFLTYFQNEAQLDKSGLPSDRFFAERPEGSVSTLKIQRTQQEDSAVYLCASRKQGRNEQYFGPGTRLTVT.

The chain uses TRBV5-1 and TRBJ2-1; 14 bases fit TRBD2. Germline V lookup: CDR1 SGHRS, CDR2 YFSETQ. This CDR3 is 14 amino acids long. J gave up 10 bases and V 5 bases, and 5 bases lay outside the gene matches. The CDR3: CASRGTSGSGEQFF. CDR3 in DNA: TGCGCCAGCAGGGGGACTAGCGGGAGCGGAGAGCAGTTCTTC.

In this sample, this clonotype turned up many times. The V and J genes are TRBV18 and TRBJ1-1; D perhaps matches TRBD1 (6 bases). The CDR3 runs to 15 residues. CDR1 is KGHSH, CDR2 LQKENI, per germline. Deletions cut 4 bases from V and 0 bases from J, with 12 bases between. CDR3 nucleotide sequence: TGTGCCAGCTCACTCGAGGGGGTACTGAACACTGAAGCTTTCTTT. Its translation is CASSLEGVLNTEAFF.